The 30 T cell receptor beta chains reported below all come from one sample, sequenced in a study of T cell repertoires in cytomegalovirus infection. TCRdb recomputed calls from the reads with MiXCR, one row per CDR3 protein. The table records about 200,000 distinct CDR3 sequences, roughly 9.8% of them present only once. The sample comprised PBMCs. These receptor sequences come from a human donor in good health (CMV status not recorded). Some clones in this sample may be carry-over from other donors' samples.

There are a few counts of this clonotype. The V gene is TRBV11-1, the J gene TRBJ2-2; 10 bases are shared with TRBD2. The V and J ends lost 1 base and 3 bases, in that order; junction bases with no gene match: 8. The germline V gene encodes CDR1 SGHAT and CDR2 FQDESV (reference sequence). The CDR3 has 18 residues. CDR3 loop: CASSLELLAGTYTGELFF. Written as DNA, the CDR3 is TGTGCCAGCAGCTTAGAATTACTAGCGGGGACCTACACCGGGGAGCTGTTTTTT.

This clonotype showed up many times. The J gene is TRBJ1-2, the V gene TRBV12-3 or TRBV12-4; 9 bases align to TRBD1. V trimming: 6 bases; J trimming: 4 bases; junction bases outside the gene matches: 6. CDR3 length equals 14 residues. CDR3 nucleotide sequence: TGTGCCAGCAGAACCGGGACAGGGCTCTATGGCTACACCTTC. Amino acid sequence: CASRTGTGLYGYTF.

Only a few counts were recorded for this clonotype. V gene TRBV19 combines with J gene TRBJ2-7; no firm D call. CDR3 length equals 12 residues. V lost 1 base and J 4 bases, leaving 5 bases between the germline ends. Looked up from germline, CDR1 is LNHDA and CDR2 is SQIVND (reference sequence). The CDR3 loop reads CASSIGNYEQYF. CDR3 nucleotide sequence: TGTGCCAGTAGTATAGGGAATTACGAGCAGTACTTC. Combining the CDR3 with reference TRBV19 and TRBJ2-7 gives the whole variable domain DGGITQSPKYLFRKEGQNVTLSCEQNLNHDAMYWYRQDPGQGLRLIYYSQIVNDFQKGDIAEGYSVSREKKESFPLTVTSAQKNPTAFYLCASSIGNYEQYFGPGTRLTVT.

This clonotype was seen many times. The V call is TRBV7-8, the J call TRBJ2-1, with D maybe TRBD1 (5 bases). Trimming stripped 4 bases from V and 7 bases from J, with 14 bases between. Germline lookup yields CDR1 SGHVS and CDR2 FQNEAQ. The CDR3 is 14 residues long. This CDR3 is CASSSTRVTNEQFF. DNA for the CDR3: TGTGCCAGCAGCTCAACCAGGGTAACGAATGAGCAGTTCTTC.

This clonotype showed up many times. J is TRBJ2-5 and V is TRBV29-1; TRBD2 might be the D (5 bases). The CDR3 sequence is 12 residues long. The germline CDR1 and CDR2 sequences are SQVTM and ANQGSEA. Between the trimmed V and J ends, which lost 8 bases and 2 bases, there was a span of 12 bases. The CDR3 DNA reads TGCAGCTCTGGAGGCGTACAAGAGACCCAGTACTTC. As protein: CSSGGVQETQYF.

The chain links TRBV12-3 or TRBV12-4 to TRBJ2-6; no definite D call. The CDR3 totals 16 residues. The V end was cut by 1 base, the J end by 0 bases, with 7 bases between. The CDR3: CASSLGSHSGANVLTF. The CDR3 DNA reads TGTGCCAGCAGTTTAGGGAGCCACTCTGGGGCCAACGTCCTGACTTTC.

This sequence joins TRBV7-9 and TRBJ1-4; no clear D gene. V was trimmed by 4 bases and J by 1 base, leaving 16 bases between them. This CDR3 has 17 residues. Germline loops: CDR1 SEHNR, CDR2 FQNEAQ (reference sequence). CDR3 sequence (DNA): TGTGCCAGCAGCTCAACAGCCCCGGGCCGAACTAATGAAAAACTGTTTTTT. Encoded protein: CASSSTAPGRTNEKLFF.

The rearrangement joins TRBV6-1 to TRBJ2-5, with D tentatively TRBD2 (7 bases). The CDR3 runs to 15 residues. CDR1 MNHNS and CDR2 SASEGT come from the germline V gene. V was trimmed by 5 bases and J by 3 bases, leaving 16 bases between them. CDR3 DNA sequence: TGTGCCAGCAGTTACGGAGGGGGGGGCAAAGAGACCCAGTACTTC. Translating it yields CASSYGGGGKETQYF.

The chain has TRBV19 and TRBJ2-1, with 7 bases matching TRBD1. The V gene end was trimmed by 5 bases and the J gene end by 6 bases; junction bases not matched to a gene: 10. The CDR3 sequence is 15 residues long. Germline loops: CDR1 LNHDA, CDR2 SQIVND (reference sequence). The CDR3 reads CASSLRDSLFNEQFF. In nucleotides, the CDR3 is TGTGCCAGTAGTCTACGGGACAGTCTCTTCAATGAGCAGTTCTTC. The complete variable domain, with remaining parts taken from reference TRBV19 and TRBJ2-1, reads DGGITQSPKYLFRKEGQNVTLSCEQNLNHDAMYWYRQDPGQGLRLIYYSQIVNDFQKGDIAEGYSVSREKKESFPLTVTSAQKNPTAFYLCASSLRDSLFNEQFFGPGTRLTVL.

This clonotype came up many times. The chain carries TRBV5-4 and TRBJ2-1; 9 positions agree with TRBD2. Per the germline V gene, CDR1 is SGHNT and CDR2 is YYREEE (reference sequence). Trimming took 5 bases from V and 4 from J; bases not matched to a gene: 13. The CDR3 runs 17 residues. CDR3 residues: CASSYWMAGGVYNEQFF. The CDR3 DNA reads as TGTGCCAGCAGTTACTGGATGGCGGGAGGGGTTTACAATGAGCAGTTCTTC.

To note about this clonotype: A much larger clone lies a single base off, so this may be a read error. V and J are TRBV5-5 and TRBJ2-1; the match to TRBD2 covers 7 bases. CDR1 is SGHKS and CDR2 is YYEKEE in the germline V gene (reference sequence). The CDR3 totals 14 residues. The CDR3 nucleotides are TGTGCCAGCGATCTGGGGGGGGGGACCAATGAGCAGCTCTTC. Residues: CASDLGGGTNEQLF.

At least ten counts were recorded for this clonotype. In DNA, the CDR3 is TGTGCCAGCAGCTCTCCGACTAGCGGGAACCCAGATACGCAGTATTTT. Its protein product is CASSSPTSGNPDTQYF. This chain joins TRBV7-9 and TRBJ2-3, with 11 bases fitting TRBD2. The CDR3 runs 16 residues. Germline V gene data show CDR1 as SEHNR and CDR2 as FQNEAQ (reference sequence). Trimming removed 4 bases from V and 4 bases from J; junction bases left unmatched: 7.

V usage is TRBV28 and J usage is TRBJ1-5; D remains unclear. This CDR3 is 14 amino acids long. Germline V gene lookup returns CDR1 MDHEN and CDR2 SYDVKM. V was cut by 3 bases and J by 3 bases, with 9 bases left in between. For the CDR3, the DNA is TGTGCCAGCAGTTTTGGGATTTCCAATCAGCCCCAGCATTTT. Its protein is CASSFGISNQPQHF.

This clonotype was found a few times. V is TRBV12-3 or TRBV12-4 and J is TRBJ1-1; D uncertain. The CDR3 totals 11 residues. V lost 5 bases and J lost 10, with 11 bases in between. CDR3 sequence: CASSPLWGAFF. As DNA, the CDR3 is TGTGCCAGCAGTCCGCTGTGGGGAGCTTTCTTT.

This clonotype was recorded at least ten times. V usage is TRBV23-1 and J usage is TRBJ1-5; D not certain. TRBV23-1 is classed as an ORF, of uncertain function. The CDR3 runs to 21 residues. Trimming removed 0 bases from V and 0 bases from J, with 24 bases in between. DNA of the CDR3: TGCGCCAGCAGTCAATCTTTGGGTCAGGCCCGATTAATCTATAGCAATCAGCCCCAGCATTTT. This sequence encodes CASSQSLGQARLIYSNQPQHF.

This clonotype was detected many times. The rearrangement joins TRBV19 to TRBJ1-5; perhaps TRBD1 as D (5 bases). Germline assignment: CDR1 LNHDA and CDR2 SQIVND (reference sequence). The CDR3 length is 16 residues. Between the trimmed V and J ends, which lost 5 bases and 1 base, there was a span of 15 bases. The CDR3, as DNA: TGTGCCAGTAGTTCTTCCGGGACGGAGAGCAATCAGCCCCAGCATTTT. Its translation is CASSSSGTESNQPQHF.

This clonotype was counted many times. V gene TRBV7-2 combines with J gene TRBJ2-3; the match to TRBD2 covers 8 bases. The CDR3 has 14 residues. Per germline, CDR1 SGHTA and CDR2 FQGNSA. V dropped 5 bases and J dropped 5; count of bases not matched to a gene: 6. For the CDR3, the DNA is TGTGCCAGCAGCCTTAGCGGGGCTGGAGATACGCAGTATTTT. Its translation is CASSLSGAGDTQYF.

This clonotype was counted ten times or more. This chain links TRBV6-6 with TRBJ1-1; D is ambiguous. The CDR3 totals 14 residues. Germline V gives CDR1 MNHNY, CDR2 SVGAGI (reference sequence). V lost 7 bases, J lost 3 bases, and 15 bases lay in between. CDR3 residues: CASKLTYSDTEAFF. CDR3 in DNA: TGTGCCAGCAAACTAACCTATTCCGACACTGAAGCTTTCTTT.

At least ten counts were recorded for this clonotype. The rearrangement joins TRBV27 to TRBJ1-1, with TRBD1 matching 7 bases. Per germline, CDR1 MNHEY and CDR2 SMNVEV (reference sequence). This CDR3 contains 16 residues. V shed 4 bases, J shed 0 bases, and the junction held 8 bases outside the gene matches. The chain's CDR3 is CASSSRRTGMNTEAFF. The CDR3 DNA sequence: TGTGCCAGCAGTTCACGACGGACAGGTATGAACACTGAAGCTTTCTTT.

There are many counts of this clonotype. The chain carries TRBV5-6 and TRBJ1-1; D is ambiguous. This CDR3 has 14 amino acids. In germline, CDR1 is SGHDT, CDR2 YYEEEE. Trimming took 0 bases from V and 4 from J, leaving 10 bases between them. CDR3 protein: CASSLVSGITEAFF. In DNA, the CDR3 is TGTGCCAGCAGCTTGGTCTCGGGGATCACTGAAGCTTTCTTT.

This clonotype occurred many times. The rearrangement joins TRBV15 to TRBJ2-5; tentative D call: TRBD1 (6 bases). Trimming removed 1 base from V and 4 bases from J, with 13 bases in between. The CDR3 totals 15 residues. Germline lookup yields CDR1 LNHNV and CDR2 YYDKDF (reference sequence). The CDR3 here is CATSRVHRDRETQYF. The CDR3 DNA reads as TGTGCCACCAGCAGAGTACACAGGGATCGAGAGACCCAGTACTTC.

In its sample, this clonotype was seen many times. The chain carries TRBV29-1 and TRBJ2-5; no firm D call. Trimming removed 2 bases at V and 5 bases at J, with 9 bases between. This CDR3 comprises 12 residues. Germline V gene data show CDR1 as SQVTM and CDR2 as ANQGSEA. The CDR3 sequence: CSVESPPETQYF. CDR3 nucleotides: TGCAGCGTTGAAAGTCCCCCTGAGACCCAGTACTTC.

The CDR3 is CSVALGTSGSYNEQFF. CDR3 bases: TGCAGCGTCGCCCTCGGGACTAGCGGGAGCTACAATGAGCAGTTCTTC. This sequence joins TRBV29-1 and TRBJ2-1, with 14 nucleotides matching TRBD2. Trimming took 6 bases from V and 3 from J; bases not matched to a gene: 7. The length of the CDR3 is 16 residues. Germline loops: CDR1 SQVTM, CDR2 ANQGSEA.

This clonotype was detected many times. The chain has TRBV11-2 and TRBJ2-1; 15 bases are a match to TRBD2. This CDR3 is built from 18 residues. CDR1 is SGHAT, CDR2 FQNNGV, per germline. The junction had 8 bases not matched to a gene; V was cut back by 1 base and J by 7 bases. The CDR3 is CASSLGVGLAGGVNEQFF. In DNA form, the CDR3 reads TGTGCCAGCAGCTTAGGTGTTGGACTAGCGGGGGGGGTTAATGAGCAGTTCTTC.

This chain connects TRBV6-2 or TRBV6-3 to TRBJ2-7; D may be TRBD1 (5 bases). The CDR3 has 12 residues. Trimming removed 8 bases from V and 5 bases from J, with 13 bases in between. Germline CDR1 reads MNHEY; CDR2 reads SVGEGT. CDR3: CASRPGSHEQYF. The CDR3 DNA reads TGTGCCAGCCGGCCAGGGTCCCACGAGCAGTACTTC.

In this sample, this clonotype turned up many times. CDR3 sequence (DNA): TGCAGTGCTAGTTCAGGGGCCGGACCCTCGGGGGAGTACTTC. It is translated as CSASSGAGPSGEYF. The rearrangement uses TRBV20-1 and TRBJ2-4; D may match TRBD1 or TRBD2 (6 bases each). The CDR3 extends over 14 amino acids. V shed 3 bases and J shed 14 bases, with 23 bases lying between them. Germline loops: CDR1 DFQATT, CDR2 SNEGSKA (reference sequence).

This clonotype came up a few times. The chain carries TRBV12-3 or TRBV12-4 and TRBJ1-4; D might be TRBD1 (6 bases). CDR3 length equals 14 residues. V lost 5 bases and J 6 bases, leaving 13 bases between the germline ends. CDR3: CASSIQGADEKLFF. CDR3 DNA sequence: TGTGCCAGCAGTATACAGGGTGCGGATGAAAAACTGTTTTTT.

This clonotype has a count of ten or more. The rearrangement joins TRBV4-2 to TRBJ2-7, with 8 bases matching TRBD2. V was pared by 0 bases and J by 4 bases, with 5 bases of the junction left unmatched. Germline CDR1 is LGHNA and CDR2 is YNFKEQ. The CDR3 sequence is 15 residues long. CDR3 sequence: CASSQEYGRDYEQYF. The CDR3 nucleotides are TGTGCCAGCAGCCAAGAGTACGGGAGGGATTACGAGCAGTACTTC.

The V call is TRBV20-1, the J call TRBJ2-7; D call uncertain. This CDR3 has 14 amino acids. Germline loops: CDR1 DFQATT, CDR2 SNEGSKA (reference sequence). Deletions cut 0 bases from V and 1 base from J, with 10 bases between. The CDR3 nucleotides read TGCAGTGCTAGAGATTTTCGACTTTCCTACGAGCAGTACTTC. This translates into CSARDFRLSYEQYF.

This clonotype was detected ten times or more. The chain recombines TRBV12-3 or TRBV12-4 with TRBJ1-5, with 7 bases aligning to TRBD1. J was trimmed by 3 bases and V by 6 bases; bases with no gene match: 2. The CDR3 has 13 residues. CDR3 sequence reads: CASRTGINQPQHF. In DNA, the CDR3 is TGTGCCAGCAGGACAGGGATCAATCAGCCCCAGCATTTT.